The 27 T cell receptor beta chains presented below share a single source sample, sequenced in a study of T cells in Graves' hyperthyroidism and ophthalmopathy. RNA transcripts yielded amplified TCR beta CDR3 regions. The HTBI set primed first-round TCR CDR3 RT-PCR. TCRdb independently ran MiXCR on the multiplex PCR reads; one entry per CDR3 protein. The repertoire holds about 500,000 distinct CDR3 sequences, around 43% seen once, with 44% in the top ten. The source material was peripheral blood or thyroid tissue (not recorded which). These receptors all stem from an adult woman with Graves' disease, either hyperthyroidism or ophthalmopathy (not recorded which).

CDR3 DNA: TGCAGCGGCAGACAGGGCCGGATCGAAGCTTTCTTT. Its translation: CSGRQGRIEAFF. The V call is TRBV29-1, the J call TRBJ1-1; 7 bases are a match to TRBD1. With 7 bases clipped from V and 8 bases from J, the junction kept 10 bases outside the gene matches. This CDR3 has 12 residues. Germline loops: CDR1 SQVTM, CDR2 ANQGSEA.

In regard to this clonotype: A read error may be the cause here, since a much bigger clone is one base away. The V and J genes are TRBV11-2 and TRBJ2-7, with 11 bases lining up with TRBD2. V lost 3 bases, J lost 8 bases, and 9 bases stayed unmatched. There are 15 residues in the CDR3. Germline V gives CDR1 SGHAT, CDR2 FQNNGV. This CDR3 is CASSLVAGGPHKQYF. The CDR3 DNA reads TGTGCCAGCAGCTTGGTAGCGGGAGGGCCACACAAGCAGTACTTC.

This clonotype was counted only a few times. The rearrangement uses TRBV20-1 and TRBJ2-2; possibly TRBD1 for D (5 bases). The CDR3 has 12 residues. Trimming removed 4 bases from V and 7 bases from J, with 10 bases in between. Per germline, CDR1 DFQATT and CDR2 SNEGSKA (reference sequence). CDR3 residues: CSAMRQHGELFF. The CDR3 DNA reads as TGCAGTGCTATGCGACAGCACGGGGAGCTGTTTTTT.

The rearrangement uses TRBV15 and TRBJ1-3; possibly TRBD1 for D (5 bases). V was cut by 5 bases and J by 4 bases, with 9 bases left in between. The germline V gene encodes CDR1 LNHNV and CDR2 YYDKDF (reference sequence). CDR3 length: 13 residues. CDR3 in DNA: TGTGCCACCAGCCCACGGGGGGGAAACACCATATATTTT. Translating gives CATSPRGGNTIYF. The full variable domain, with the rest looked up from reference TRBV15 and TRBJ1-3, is DAMVIQNPRYQVTQFGKPVTLSCSQTLNHNVMYWYQQKSSQAPKLLFHYYDKDFNNEADTPDNFQSRRPNTSFCFLDIRSPGLGDTAMYLCATSPRGGNTIYFGEGSWLTVV.

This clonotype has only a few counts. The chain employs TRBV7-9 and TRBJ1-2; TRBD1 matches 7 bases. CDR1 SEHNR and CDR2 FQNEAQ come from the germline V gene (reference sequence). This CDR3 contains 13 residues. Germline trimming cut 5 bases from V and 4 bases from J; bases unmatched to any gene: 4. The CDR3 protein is CASSDGTAYGYTF. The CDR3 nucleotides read TGTGCCAGCAGCGACGGGACAGCCTATGGCTACACCTTC.

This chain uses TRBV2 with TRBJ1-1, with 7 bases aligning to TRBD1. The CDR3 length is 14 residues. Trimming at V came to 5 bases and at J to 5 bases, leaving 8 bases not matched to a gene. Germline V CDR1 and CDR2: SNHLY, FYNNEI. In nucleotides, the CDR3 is TGTGCCAGCAGTCGACAGGGCGTGAGGACTGAAGCTTTCTTT. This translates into CASSRQGVRTEAFF.

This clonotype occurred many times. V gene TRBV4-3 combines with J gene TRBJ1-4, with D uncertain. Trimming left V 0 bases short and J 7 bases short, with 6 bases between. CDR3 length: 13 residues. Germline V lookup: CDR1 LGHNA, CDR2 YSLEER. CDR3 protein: CASSQDLSEKLFF. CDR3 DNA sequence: TGCGCCAGCAGCCAAGATCTCTCTGAAAAACTGTTTTTT.

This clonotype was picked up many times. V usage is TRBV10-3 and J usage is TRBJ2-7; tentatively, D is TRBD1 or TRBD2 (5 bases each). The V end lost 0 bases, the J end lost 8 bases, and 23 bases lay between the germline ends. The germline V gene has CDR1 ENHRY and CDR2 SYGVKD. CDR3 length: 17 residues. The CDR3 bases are TGTGCCATCAGTGAGTCGACGTATTCCGGGGACCAATATCAGCAGTACTTC. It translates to CAISESTYSGDQYQQYF.

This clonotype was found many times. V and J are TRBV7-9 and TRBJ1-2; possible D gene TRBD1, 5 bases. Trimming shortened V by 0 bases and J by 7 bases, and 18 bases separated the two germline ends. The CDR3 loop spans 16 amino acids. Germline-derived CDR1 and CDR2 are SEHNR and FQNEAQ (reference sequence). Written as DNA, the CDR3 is TGTGCCAGCAGCTTAGCCCCAATCGGGCAGGGCCTTGGCTACACCTTC. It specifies CASSLAPIGQGLGYTF.

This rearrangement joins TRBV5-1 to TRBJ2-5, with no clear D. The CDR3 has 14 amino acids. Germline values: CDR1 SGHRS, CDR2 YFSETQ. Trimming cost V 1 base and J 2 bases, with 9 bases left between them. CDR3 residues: CASSLLSGQETQYF. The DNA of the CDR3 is TGCGCCAGCAGCTTGCTAAGTGGGCAAGAGACCCAGTACTTC.

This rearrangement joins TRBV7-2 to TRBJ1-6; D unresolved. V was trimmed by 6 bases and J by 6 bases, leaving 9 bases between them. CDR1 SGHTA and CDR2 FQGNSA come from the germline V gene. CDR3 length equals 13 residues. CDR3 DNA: TGTGCCAGCAGTGACTCCAGTAATTCACCCCTCCACTTT. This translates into CASSDSSNSPLHF.

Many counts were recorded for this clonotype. This CDR3 is CASSQVHGGHGYTF. The CDR3 DNA sequence: TGCGCCAGCAGCCAAGTTCACGGGGGCCATGGCTACACCTTC. The chain has TRBV4-3 and TRBJ1-2, with a possible D match to TRBD1 (6 bases). This CDR3 has 14 residues. Germline lookup yields CDR1 LGHNA and CDR2 YSLEER. Trimming removed 1 base from V and 6 bases from J, with 12 bases in between.

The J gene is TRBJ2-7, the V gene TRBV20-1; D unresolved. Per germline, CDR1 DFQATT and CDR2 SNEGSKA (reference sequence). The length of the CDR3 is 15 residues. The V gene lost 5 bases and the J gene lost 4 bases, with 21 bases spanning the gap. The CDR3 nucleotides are TGCAGTGCTGGGTGGTCCTCCGCGTCGCGATACGAGCAGTACTTC. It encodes CSAGWSSASRYEQYF.

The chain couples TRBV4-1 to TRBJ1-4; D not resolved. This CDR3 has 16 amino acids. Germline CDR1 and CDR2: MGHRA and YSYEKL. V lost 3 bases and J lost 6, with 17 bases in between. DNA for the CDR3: TGCGCCAGCAGCCAGTTCCGAGGTCGAGCCGATGAAAAACTGTTTTTT. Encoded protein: CASSQFRGRADEKLFF.

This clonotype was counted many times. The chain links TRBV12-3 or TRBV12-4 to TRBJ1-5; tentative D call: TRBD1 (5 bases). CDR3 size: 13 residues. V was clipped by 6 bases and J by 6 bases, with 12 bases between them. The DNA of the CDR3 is TGTGCCAGCAGCTCCGGGGGAGCTCAGCCCCAGCATTTT. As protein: CASSSGGAQPQHF.

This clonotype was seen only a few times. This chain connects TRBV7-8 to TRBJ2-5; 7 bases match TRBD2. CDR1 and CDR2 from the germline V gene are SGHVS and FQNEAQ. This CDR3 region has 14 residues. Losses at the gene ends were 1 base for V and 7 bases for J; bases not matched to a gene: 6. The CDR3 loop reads CASSLVSGGGTQYF. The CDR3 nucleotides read TGTGCCAGCAGCTTAGTATCGGGGGGAGGGACCCAGTACTTC.

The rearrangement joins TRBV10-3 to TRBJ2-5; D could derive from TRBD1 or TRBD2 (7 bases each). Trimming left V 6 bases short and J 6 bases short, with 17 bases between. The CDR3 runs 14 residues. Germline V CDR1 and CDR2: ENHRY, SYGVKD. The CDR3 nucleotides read TGTGCCATCAGGGGGGACAGCGGGGTAAAGACCCAGTACTTC. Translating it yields CAIRGDSGVKTQYF.

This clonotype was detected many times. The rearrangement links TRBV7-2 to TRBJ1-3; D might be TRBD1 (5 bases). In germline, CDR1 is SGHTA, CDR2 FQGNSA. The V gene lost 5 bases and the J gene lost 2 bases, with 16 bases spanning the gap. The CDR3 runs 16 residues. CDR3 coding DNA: TGTGCCAGCAGCCCCCAGGCGCGGGGGGCTGGAAACACCATATATTTT. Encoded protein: CASSPQARGAGNTIYF.

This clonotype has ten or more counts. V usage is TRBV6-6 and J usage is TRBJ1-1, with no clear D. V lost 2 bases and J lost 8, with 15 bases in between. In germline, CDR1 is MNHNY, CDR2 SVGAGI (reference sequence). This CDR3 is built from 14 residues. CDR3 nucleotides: TGTGCCAGCAGTTACGAGGCAGGATCCCTCGAAGCTTTCTTT. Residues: CASSYEAGSLEAFF.

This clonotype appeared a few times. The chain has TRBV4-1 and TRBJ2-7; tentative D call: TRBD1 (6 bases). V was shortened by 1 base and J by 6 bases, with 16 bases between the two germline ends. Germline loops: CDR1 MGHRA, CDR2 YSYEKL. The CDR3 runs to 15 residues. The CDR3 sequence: CASSQGSTGKGEQYF. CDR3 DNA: TGCGCCAGCAGCCAAGGGTCTACAGGGAAGGGCGAGCAGTACTTC.

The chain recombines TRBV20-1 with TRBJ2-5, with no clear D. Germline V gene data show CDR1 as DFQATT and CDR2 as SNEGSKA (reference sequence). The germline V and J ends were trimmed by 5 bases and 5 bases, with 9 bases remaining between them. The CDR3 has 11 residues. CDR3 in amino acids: CSADPGETQYF. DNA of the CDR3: TGCAGTGCTGACCCCGGGGAGACCCAGTACTTC.

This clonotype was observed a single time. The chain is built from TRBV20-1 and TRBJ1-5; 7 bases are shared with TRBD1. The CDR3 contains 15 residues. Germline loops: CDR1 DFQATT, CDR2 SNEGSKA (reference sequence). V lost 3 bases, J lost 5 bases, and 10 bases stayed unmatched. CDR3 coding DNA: TGCAGTGCTAGTAGACAGGGTCGGTGGGATCAGCCCCAGCATTTT. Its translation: CSASRQGRWDQPQHF.

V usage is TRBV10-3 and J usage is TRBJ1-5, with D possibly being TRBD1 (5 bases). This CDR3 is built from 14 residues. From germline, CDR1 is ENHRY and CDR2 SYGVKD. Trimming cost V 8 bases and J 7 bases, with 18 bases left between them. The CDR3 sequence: CAIGRDEVGQPQHF. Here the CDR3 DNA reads TGTGCCATCGGCAGGGATGAGGTTGGGCAGCCCCAGCATTTT.

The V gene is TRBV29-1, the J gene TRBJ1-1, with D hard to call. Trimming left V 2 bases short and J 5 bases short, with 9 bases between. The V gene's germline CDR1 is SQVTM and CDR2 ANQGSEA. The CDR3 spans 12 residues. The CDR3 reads CSVELRGTEAFF. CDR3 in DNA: TGCAGCGTTGAACTCCGTGGGACTGAAGCTTTCTTT. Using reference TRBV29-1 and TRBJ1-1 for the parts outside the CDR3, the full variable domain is SAVISQKPSRDICQRGTSLTIQCQVDSQVTMMFWYRQQPGQSLTLIATANQGSEATYESGFVIDKFPISRPNLTFSTLTVSNMSPEDSSIYLCSVELRGTEAFFGQGTRLTVV.

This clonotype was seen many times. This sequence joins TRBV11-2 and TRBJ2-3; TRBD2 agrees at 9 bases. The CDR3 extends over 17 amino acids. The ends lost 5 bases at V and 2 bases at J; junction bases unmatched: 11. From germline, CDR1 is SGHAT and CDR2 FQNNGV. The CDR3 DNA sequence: TGTGCCAGCAGCCTAATCGGGACTAGCCGGCCCACAGATACGCAGTATTTT. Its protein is CASSLIGTSRPTDTQYF.

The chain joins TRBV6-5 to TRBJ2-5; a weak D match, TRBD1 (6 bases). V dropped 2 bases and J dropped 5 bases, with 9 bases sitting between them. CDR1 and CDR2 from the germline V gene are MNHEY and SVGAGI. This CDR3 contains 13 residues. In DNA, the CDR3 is TGTGCCAGCAGTTACGGGGGCTGGGAGACCCAGTACTTC. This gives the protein CASSYGGWETQYF.

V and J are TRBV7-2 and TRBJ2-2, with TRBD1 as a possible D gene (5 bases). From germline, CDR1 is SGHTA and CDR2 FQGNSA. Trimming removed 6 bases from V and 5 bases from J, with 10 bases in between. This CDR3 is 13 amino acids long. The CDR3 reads CASSERGTGELFF. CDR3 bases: TGTGCCAGCAGTGAAAGGGGTACCGGGGAGCTGTTTTTT.